The 26 T cell receptor beta chains reported below all come from one sample, sequenced in a study of blood T cell repertoires in COVID-19. TCRdb's table, derived via immunoSEQ multiplex PCR, lists solely in-frame clones and lacks some. The top ten hold around 2.9% of the sample, which has roughly 150,000 clones, almost 85% seen once. Material: peripheral blood. Every receptor here comes from a woman aged 80 or over with COVID-19, enrolled during active disease.

The chain joins TRBV6-5 to TRBJ1-2; TRBD1 is a possible D gene (6 bases). Trimming pared 2 bases from V and 2 bases from J, leaving 15 bases between. The CDR3 sequence is 16 residues long. Per germline, CDR1 MNHEY and CDR2 SVGAGI. CDR3 nucleotide sequence: TGTGCCAGCAGTTACGTCAGGGGATGGGCGAACTATGGCTACACCTTC. It is translated as CASSYVRGWANYGYTF.

The genes are TRBV25-1 and TRBJ1-5; a possible D gene is TRBD1 (6 bases). CDR1 and CDR2 (germline): MGHDK, SYGVNS. Trimming shortened V by 4 bases and J by 6 bases, and 13 bases separated the two germline ends. The CDR3 consists of 14 residues. The CDR3 loop reads CASSGAGVGQPQHF. The CDR3 nucleotides read TGTGCCAGCAGTGGGGCAGGGGTGGGTCAGCCCCAGCATTTT. The complete variable domain, with remaining parts taken from reference TRBV25-1 and TRBJ1-5, reads EADIYQTPRYLVIGTGKKITLECSQTMGHDKMYWYQQDPGMELHLIHYSYGVNSTEKGDLSSESTVSRIRTEHFPLTLESARPSHTSQYLCASSGAGVGQPQHFGDGTRLSIL.

The chain couples TRBV9 to TRBJ1-5; 9 nucleotides agree with TRBD1. Trimming cost V 0 bases and J 7 bases; bases outside gene matches: 5. This CDR3 spans 15 amino acids. Germline lookup yields CDR1 SGDLS and CDR2 YYNGEE. CDR3 nucleotide sequence: TGTGCCAGCAGCGTAGGACAGGGGGTGGGCCAGCCCCAGCATTTT. Translating it yields CASSVGQGVGQPQHF.

The V call is TRBV30, the J call TRBJ2-2; a possible D gene is TRBD2 (6 bases). CDR3 length equals 15 residues. V lost 0 bases and J 6 bases, leaving 14 bases between the germline ends. Germline V gene lookup returns CDR1 GTSNPN and CDR2 SVGIG (reference sequence). CDR3 bases: TGTGCCTGGAGTGTCTTGGCCAGGGAGGCCGGGGAGCTGTTTTTT. It encodes CAWSVLAREAGELFF.

This chain connects TRBV7-9 to TRBJ2-2; possible D gene TRBD1, 5 bases. Germline CDR1 SEHNR, CDR2 FQNEAQ (reference sequence). The V end was cut by 2 bases, the J end by 5 bases, with 9 bases between. CDR3 length: 14 amino acids. The CDR3: CASSLLRQTGELFF. For the CDR3, the DNA is TGTGCCAGCAGCTTACTGAGACAGACCGGGGAGCTGTTTTTT.

The rearrangement joins TRBV24-1 to TRBJ2-7, with a tentative D call TRBD2 (6 bases). Per germline, CDR1 KGHDR and CDR2 SFDVKD. This CDR3 contains 15 residues. Between the trimmed V and J ends, which lost 12 bases and 2 bases, there was a span of 22 bases. CDR3 protein: CAPCCRGTGTYEQYF. In DNA form, the CDR3 reads TGTGCCCCCTGCTGTCGGGGGACTGGGACCTACGAGCAGTACTTC.

The rearrangement uses TRBV7-6 and TRBJ1-6, with 7 nucleotides matching TRBD1. The CDR3 spans 15 residues. Per germline, CDR1 SGHVS and CDR2 FNYEAQ. Unmatched junction bases numbered 11, after V lost 5 bases and J lost 10 bases. DNA of the CDR3: TGTGCCAGCAGCCTCCGGGACAGAGGGGACTCACCCCTCCACTTT. Protein: CASSLRDRGDSPLHF. Full variable domain (outside the CDR3, taken from reference TRBV7-6 and TRBJ1-6): GAGVSQSPRYKVTKRGQDVALRCDPISGHVSLYWYRQALGQGPEFLTYFNYEAQQDKSGLPNDRFSAERPEGSISTLTIQRTEQRDSAMYRCASSLRDRGDSPLHFGNGTRLTVT.

The rearrangement joins TRBV12-3 or TRBV12-4 to TRBJ1-2, with 8 bases that match TRBD1. The CDR3 extends over 12 amino acids. V lost 6 bases, J lost 7 bases, and 4 bases stayed unmatched. Here the CDR3 reads CASRQGVTGYTF. In DNA, the CDR3 is TGTGCCAGCAGACAGGGGGTGACTGGCTACACCTTC.

This chain joins TRBV6-2 or TRBV6-3 and TRBJ1-1; the D gene is possibly TRBD1 (5 bases). The CDR3 extends over 15 amino acids. V was clipped by 0 bases and J by 3 bases, with 11 bases between them. Germline-derived CDR1 and CDR2 are MNHEY and SVGEGT. The CDR3 DNA reads as TGTGCCAGCAGTTACTCGAAGGCAGGGTACACTGAAGCTTTCTTT. Its translation is CASSYSKAGYTEAFF.

The chain couples TRBV18 to TRBJ2-7; D might be TRBD2 (6 bases). The CDR3 is 14 residues long. Per the germline V gene, CDR1 is KGHSH and CDR2 is LQKENI. V lost 6 bases and J 2 bases, leaving 14 bases between the germline ends. This CDR3 reads CASSQGRGTYEQYF. The CDR3 region has the DNA TGTGCCAGCTCCCAGGGACGGGGGACCTACGAGCAGTACTTC. Full variable domain (outside the CDR3, taken from reference TRBV18 and TRBJ2-7): NAGVMQNPRHLVRRRGQEARLRCSPMKGHSHVYWYRQLPEEGLKFMVYLQKENIIDESGMPKERFSAEFPKEGPSILRIQQVVRGDSAAYFCASSQGRGTYEQYFGPGTRLTVT.

The chain links TRBV9 to TRBJ1-3, with no clear D. The CDR3 length is 16 residues. In germline, CDR1 is SGDLS, CDR2 YYNGEE. Trimming took off 0 bases at V and 0 bases at J, with 10 bases between the two ends. The CDR3 loop is CASSVGEMSSGNTIYF. The CDR3 region has the DNA TGTGCCAGCAGCGTAGGGGAGATGAGCTCTGGAAACACCATATATTTT.

This chain joins TRBV2 and TRBJ2-3, with D hard to call. The CDR3 is 12 amino acids. Germline values: CDR1 SNHLY, CDR2 FYNNEI. The germline V and J ends were trimmed by 8 bases and 0 bases, with 6 bases remaining between them. Here the CDR3 DNA reads TGTGCCAGCGCACAGAGCACAGATACGCAGTATTTT. Encoded protein: CASAQSTDTQYF.

This rearrangement joins TRBV11-2 to TRBJ2-6, with D perhaps matching TRBD1 (5 bases). CDR1 is SGHAT, CDR2 FQNNGV, per germline. V gave up 2 bases and J gave up 4 bases, with 18 bases separating them. The CDR3 is made up of 18 amino acids. Here the CDR3 reads CASSLISAGKAGANVLTF. The CDR3 region has the DNA TGTGCCAGCAGCTTAATCTCGGCAGGGAAAGCCGGGGCCAACGTCCTGACTTTC.

The CDR3 loop is CASSPPTGIQPQHF. The CDR3 DNA reads TGTGCCAGCAGTCCCCCGACAGGAATTCAGCCCCAGCATTTT. The chain links TRBV28 to TRBJ1-5, with D possibly being TRBD1 (6 bases). The CDR3 extends over 14 amino acids. V was clipped by 5 bases and J by 6 bases, with 14 bases between them. Germline lookup yields CDR1 MDHEN and CDR2 SYDVKM.

The chain recombines TRBV5-1 with TRBJ2-2; TRBD2 matches 8 bases. This CDR3 has 16 amino acids. Germline lookup yields CDR1 SGHRS and CDR2 YFSETQ. V gave up 6 bases and J gave up 4 bases; unmatched junction bases: 11. This CDR3 is CASNPRAGVRTGELFF. As DNA, the CDR3 is TGCGCCAGCAACCCGCGAGCGGGAGTCCGCACCGGGGAGCTGTTTTTT.

The J gene is TRBJ1-5, the V gene TRBV28; perhaps TRBD1 as D (6 bases). Germline-derived CDR1 and CDR2 are MDHEN and SYDVKM. The CDR3 runs to 15 residues. Trimming pared 1 base from V and 6 bases from J, leaving 13 bases between. The CDR3 is CASSLFGGRGQPQHF. CDR3 nucleotide sequence: TGTGCCAGCAGTTTATTCGGGGGGCGGGGTCAGCCCCAGCATTTT.

This clone was seen only a few times. This chain connects TRBV19 to TRBJ1-5; a weak D match, TRBD1 (5 bases). This CDR3 contains 14 residues. From germline, CDR1 is LNHDA and CDR2 SQIVND (reference sequence). V was trimmed by 6 bases and J by 6 bases, leaving 15 bases between them. The CDR3 loop reads CASSAGTRGQPQHF. The CDR3 DNA sequence: TGTGCCAGTAGCGCCGGGACTAGGGGTCAGCCCCAGCATTTT.

The rearrangement joins TRBV30 to TRBJ2-3, with D possibly being TRBD1 (5 bases). CDR3 length: 12 amino acids. V dropped 4 bases and J dropped 6 bases, with 11 bases sitting between them. The V gene's germline CDR1 is GTSNPN and CDR2 SVGIG (reference sequence). CDR3 nucleotide sequence: TGTGCCTGGACCCCTGGGGCCGATACGCAGTATTTT. This sequence encodes CAWTPGADTQYF.

The rearrangement links TRBV29-1 to TRBJ1-1; 8 nucleotides match TRBD1. CDR3 length: 13 amino acids. The V segment lost 6 bases and the J segment 9 bases; nucleotides outside the gene matches: 12. Germline assignment: CDR1 SQVTM and CDR2 ANQGSEA. CDR3 amino acids: CSVATTGDLKAFF. For the CDR3, the DNA is TGCAGCGTCGCTACGACAGGGGATCTTAAAGCTTTCTTT.

V usage is TRBV18 and J usage is TRBJ1-2, with D possibly matching TRBD1 (6 bases). Germline V lookup: CDR1 KGHSH, CDR2 LQKENI. The CDR3 length is 14 residues. Trimming removed 3 bases from V and 4 bases from J, with 12 bases in between. In nucleotides, the CDR3 is TGTGCCAGCTCACCTCTTCTAGGGGGCTATGGCTACACCTTC. It translates to CASSPLLGGYGYTF.

This rearrangement joins TRBV7-9 to TRBJ2-7, with 7 positions matching TRBD1. Trimming at V came to 6 bases and at J to 6 bases, leaving 8 bases not matched to a gene. The CDR3 contains 13 residues. Germline V gene lookup returns CDR1 SEHNR and CDR2 FQNEAQ (reference sequence). CDR3 protein: CASRGTVAGEQYF. The CDR3 DNA reads TGTGCCAGCAGGGGGACAGTCGCCGGCGAGCAGTACTTC. Supplemented by reference TRBV7-9 and TRBJ2-7, the full variable domain reads DTGVSQNPRHKITKRGQNVTFRCDPISEHNRLYWYRQTLGQGPEFLTYFQNEAQLEKSRLLSDRFSAERPKGSFSTLEIQRTEQGDSAMYLCASRGTVAGEQYFGPGTRLTVT.

The V call is TRBV20-1, the J call TRBJ2-3, with D hard to call. Looked up from germline, CDR1 is DFQATT and CDR2 is SNEGSKA (reference sequence). This CDR3 spans 13 amino acids. V was shortened by 3 bases and J by 6 bases, with 13 bases between the two germline ends. CDR3 in DNA: TGCAGTGCTAGTCCCAGAAGTCATGATACGCAGTATTTT. Amino acid sequence: CSASPRSHDTQYF.

The chain is built from TRBV7-9 and TRBJ2-2, with TRBD2 identical over 11 bases. V was clipped by 0 bases and J by 2 bases; unmatched bases: 2. Germline-derived CDR1 and CDR2 are SEHNR and FQNEAQ (reference sequence). The CDR3 consists of 17 residues. For the CDR3, the DNA is TGTGCCAGCAGCTTAGCCGGGACTAGCGGCAACACCGGGGAGCTGTTTTTT. It specifies CASSLAGTSGNTGELFF.

The genes are TRBV18 and TRBJ1-6; D possibly corresponds to TRBD1 (5 bases). Germline CDR1 KGHSH, CDR2 LQKENI. The CDR3 loop spans 15 amino acids. The V end lost 3 bases, the J end lost 9 bases, and 15 bases lay between the germline ends. CDR3 loop: CASSPGTASASPLHF. The CDR3, as DNA: TGTGCCAGCTCACCGGGGACTGCGAGTGCTTCACCCCTCCACTTT.

The chain combines TRBV5-4 with TRBJ2-7; tentatively, D is TRBD1 (6 bases). The CDR3 is 13 residues long. Per germline, CDR1 SGHNT and CDR2 YYREEE (reference sequence). V was trimmed by 4 bases and J by 0 bases, leaving 8 bases between them. CDR3 DNA: TGTGCCAGCAGCAGGGACACCTCCTACGAGCAGTACTTC. It translates to CASSRDTSYEQYF.

This clone is a singleton in its sample. The CDR3 loop is CASRGQGRTEAFF. CDR3 DNA sequence: TGTGCCAGCAGGGGACAGGGACGCACTGAAGCTTTCTTT. J is TRBJ1-1 and V is TRBV28, with TRBD1 matching over 9 bases. The CDR3 runs 13 residues. Germline values: CDR1 MDHEN, CDR2 SYDVKM. The V segment lost 6 bases and the J segment 4 bases; nucleotides outside the gene matches: 3.